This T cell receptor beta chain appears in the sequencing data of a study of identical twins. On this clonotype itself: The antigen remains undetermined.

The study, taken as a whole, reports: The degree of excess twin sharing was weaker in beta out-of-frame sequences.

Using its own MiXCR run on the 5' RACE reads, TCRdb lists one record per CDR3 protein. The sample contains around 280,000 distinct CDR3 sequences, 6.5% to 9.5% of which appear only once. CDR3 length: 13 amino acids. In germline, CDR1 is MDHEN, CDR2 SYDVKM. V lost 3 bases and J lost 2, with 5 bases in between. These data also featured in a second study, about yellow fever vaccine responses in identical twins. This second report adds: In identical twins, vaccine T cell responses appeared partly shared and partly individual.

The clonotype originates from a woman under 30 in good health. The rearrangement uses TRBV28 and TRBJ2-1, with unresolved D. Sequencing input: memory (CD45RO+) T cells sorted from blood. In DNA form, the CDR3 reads TGTGCCAGCAGTTTTAGGCCCTACAATGAGCAGTTCTTC. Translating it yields CASSFRPYNEQFF.